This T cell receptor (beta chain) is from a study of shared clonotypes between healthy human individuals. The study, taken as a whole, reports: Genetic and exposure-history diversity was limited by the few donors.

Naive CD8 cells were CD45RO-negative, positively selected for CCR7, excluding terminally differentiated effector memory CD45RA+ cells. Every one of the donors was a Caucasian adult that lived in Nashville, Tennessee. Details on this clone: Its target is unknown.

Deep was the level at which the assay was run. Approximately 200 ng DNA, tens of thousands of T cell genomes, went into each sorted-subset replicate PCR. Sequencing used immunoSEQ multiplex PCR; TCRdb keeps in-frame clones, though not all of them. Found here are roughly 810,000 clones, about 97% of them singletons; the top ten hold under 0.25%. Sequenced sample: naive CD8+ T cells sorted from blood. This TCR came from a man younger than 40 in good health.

For the CDR3, the DNA is TGTGCCAGCACCGCGGGGCTAGCGGTGGAGCAGTACTTC. Translating it yields CASTAGLAVEQYF. The chain carries TRBV2 and TRBJ2-7, with 7 bases matching TRBD2. CDR1 and CDR2 (germline): SNHLY, FYNNEI. With V trimmed by 7 bases and J by 7 bases, 10 bases remained unmatched. This CDR3 spans 13 amino acids.